The 5 T cell receptor beta chains below all came from one sample that was sequenced in a study of blood T cell repertoires in COVID-19. Data came from immunoSEQ multiplex PCR; TCRdb stores just in-frame clones and leaves some out. The data hold around 200,000 clones, with 70% to 90% observed a single time. Sequenced: PBMCs or T cells enriched from blood (not recorded which). These receptor sequences come from a woman aged 40-49 years with acute COVID-19.

V and J are TRBV30 and TRBJ1-1; 7 bases align to TRBD1. The trim removed 0 bases at V and 8 bases at J, leaving 9 bases unmatched. From germline, CDR1 is GTSNPN and CDR2 SVGIG (reference sequence). The CDR3 consists of 14 residues. The CDR3: CAWSVLGGTAEAFF. CDR3 nucleotides: TGTGCCTGGAGTGTACTGGGTGGGACAGCCGAAGCTTTCTTT.

This chain links TRBV7-2 with TRBJ1-5; 11 nucleotides align to TRBD1. Germline CDR1 reads SGHTA; CDR2 reads FQGNSA. J gave up 4 bases and V 5 bases, and 4 bases lay outside the gene matches. The CDR3 consists of 15 residues. The CDR3 DNA sequence: TGTGCCAGCAGCCCCCGGGACAGGGGGAATCAGCCCCAGCATTTT. This gives the protein CASSPRDRGNQPQHF.

This chain joins TRBV29-1 and TRBJ1-4; perhaps TRBD1 as D (5 bases). Germline-derived CDR1 and CDR2 are SQVTM and ANQGSEA. The CDR3 extends over 13 amino acids. V was shortened by 5 bases and J by 5 bases, with 12 bases between the two germline ends. CDR3 loop: CSVRGGFNEKLFF. DNA of the CDR3: TGCAGCGTTAGGGGAGGATTCAATGAAAAACTGTTTTTT.

The chain uses TRBV30 and TRBJ1-3; D is unresolved. Deletions cut 3 bases from V and 6 bases from J, with 15 bases between. This CDR3 comprises 14 residues. CDR1 and CDR2 (germline): GTSNPN, SVGIG (reference sequence). The CDR3 DNA follows: TGTGCCTGGAGCGAGGAACCAAGAGTAAACACCATATATTTT. Protein sequence: CAWSEEPRVNTIYF. The full variable domain, with the rest looked up from reference TRBV30 and TRBJ1-3, is SQTIHQWPATLVQPVGSPLSLECTVEGTSNPNLYWYRQAAGRGLQLLFYSVGIGQISSEVPQNLSASRPQDRQFILSSKKLLLSDSGFYLCAWSEEPRVNTIYFGEGSWLTVV.

In the case of this clone: The same CDR3 arises from other DNA sequences in this sample as well. This chain uses TRBV3-1 (or the pseudogene TRBV3-2) with TRBJ1-5; D is undetermined. V dropped 1 base and J dropped 6 bases, with 10 bases sitting between them. Germline V gene sequence: CDR1 LGHDT, CDR2 YNNKEL (reference sequence). The CDR3 is 14 amino acids. CDR3 sequence: CASSQGTRAQPQHF. CDR3 DNA: TGTGCCAGCAGCCAAGGGACGAGGGCTCAGCCCCAGCATTTT.